The entry that follows covers one TCR beta chain sequence. What it recognizes is unknown. This sample was taken from a study of Ad26.COV2.S vaccination and SARS-CoV-2 variants. Study at large: Once or twice, 56 days apart, Ad26.COV2.S was delivered intramuscularly.

Assay: immunoSEQ multiplex PCR; the TCRdb copy retains only in-frame clones and omits some. This sample has some 340,000 clones; 70% to 90% occur once, and the top ten carry approximately 1.9%. CDR3 length equals 13 residues. Trimming took 5 bases from V and 4 from J; bases not matched to a gene: 2. Germline V CDR1 and CDR2: WNHNN, SYGVQD (reference sequence). General study points: The breadth of spike-specific CD8+ and CD4+ T cell responses after vaccination was reportedly substantial. Spike-specific TCR breadth was greater in vaccine than placebo recipients. Analyses that measured TCR breadth and depth may have underestimated total T cell responses.

Treatment indicated: roughly 18 received Ad26.COV2.S at low or high dose, single or two shots; about 5 received placebo; per-sample allocation not given. Samples were taken on day 63 after the first vaccine or placebo injection. This rearrangement joins TRBV10-1 to TRBJ2-1; 7 bases align to TRBD1. The sequences come from peripheral blood, collected in a trial of Ad26.COV2.S vaccine versus placebo. The receptor was isolated from a person aged 18-60 years who received the Ad26.COV2.S COVID-19 vaccine or a placebo. This chain's CDR3 is CASSPDRYNEQFF. The CDR3 bases are TGCGCCAGCAGTCCGGACAGGTACAATGAGCAGTTCTTC.